What follows are 12 T cell receptor beta chains derived from one specimen sequenced in a study of vaccination effects on CD4 cells after COVID-19. What these receptors recognize is not known. Assay: immunoSEQ multiplex PCR; the TCRdb copy retains only in-frame clones and omits some. The sample lists around 66,000 clones, around 74% occurring once. Upon completion of around 9 days in culture, CD4+ T cells were isolated. Participants were vaccinated with two doses of either the BNT162b2 or mRNA-1273 vaccine. Sequenced material: CD4+ T cells from PBMCs cultured without peptide, taken after COVID-19 vaccination. These receptors came from a human donor who received a COVID-19 vaccine.

The chain has TRBV10-1 and TRBJ2-5; D ambiguous. CDR1 and CDR2 from the germline V gene are WNHNN and SYGVQD (reference sequence). The length of the CDR3 is 13 residues. V was trimmed by 8 bases and J by 0 bases, leaving 10 bases between them. The CDR3 DNA is TGCGCCAGCGAACCCAAGTACCAAGAGACCCAGTACTTC. Its translation is CASEPKYQETQYF.

J is TRBJ1-5 and V is TRBV11-3; no clear D. The CDR3 has 11 residues. Germline CDR1 reads SGHNT; CDR2 reads YENEEA. V lost 3 bases and J lost 4, with 1 base in between. The CDR3 bases are TGTGCCAGCAGCTTTAATCAGCCCCAGCATTTT. It specifies CASSFNQPQHF.

V gene TRBV20-1 combines with J gene TRBJ2-7, with 7 bases identical to TRBD1. Germline CDR1 DFQATT, CDR2 SNEGSKA (reference sequence). The CDR3 is 11 residues long. Trimming removed 5 bases from V and 9 bases from J; junction bases left unmatched: 7. CDR3 nucleotides: TGCAGTGCTTACAGGACAGGCGGGCAGTACGTC. It is translated as CSAYRTGGQYV.

This sequence joins TRBV7-2 and TRBJ2-1; TRBD1 agrees at 11 bases. V was pared by 5 bases and J by 6 bases, with 9 bases of the junction left unmatched. The CDR3 is 16 amino acids. From germline, CDR1 is SGHTA and CDR2 FQGNSA. The CDR3 DNA follows: TGTGCCAGCAGCAAGGACAGGGGGCGTTTGGCCAATGAGCAGTTCTTC. It codes for CASSKDRGRLANEQFF.

The genes are TRBV7-9 and TRBJ2-7; possible D gene TRBD1, 5 bases. CDR1 is SEHNR and CDR2 is FQNEAQ in the germline V gene (reference sequence). The CDR3 runs to 13 residues. Trimming shortened V by 3 bases and J by 7 bases, and 13 bases separated the two germline ends. As DNA, the CDR3 is TGTGCCAGCAGCTTTTATCAGGGTATGGAGCAGTACGTC. Translating gives CASSFYQGMEQYV.

This chain connects TRBV6-2 or TRBV6-3 to TRBJ2-7, with D perhaps matching TRBD1 (5 bases). Trimming took 4 bases from V and 7 from J, leaving 14 bases between them. CDR1 MNHEY and CDR2 SVGEGT come from the germline V gene. The length of the CDR3 is 13 residues. In DNA, the CDR3 is TGTGCCAGCAGTTTGGCAGGGCGTGGGGAGCAGTACGTC. Residues: CASSLAGRGEQYV.

This sequence joins TRBV3-1 (or the pseudogene TRBV3-2) and TRBJ1-2, with TRBD1 matching 9 bases. The ends lost 0 bases at V and 7 bases at J; junction bases unmatched: 6. Per the germline V gene, CDR1 is LGHDT and CDR2 is YNNKEL (reference sequence). This CDR3 is built from 15 residues. DNA of the CDR3: TGTGCCAGCAGCCAAGATGGGACAGGGCGCCGTGGCTACACCTTC. It translates to CASSQDGTGRRGYTF.

This chain links TRBV29-1 with TRBJ1-4, with TRBD1 identical over 8 bases. CDR1 is SQVTM, CDR2 ANQGSEA, per germline. This CDR3 is 13 amino acids long. The V segment lost 7 bases and the J segment 3 bases; nucleotides outside the gene matches: 4. The CDR3 nucleotides read TGCAGCGCCGGACAGGGTGCTAATGAAAAACTGTTTTTT. Amino acids: CSAGQGANEKLFF.

The CDR3 bases are TGTGCCAGCAGCGGGGGTGAATCATCAGGGGGCGCTAGAAATGGCTACACCTTC. This sequence encodes CASSGGESSGGARNGYTF. This chain uses TRBV7-9 with TRBJ1-2; TRBD1 matches at 8 bases. V lost 5 bases to trimming and J lost 6 bases; unmatched junction nucleotides: 20. The CDR3 is 18 residues long. Germline CDR1 is SEHNR and CDR2 is FQNEAQ (reference sequence).

CDR3 sequence reads: CASSPSTDANYGYTF. CDR3 nucleotide sequence: TGTGCCAGCTCACCAAGTACGGACGCTAACTATGGCTACACCTTC. The chain combines TRBV18 with TRBJ1-2; D gene ambiguous. This CDR3 has 15 amino acids. V gave up 2 bases and J gave up 0 bases, with 10 bases separating them. Germline values: CDR1 KGHSH, CDR2 LQKENI.

V usage is TRBV19 and J usage is TRBJ1-1; TRBD1 matches at 7 bases. This CDR3 is built from 14 residues. Germline CDR1 is LNHDA and CDR2 is SQIVND (reference sequence). The V and J ends lost 4 bases and 1 base, in that order; junction bases with no gene match: 3. CDR3 amino acids: CASSRDRQNTEAFF. CDR3 in DNA: TGTGCCAGTAGTAGGGACAGACAGAACACTGAAGCTTTCTTT.

This chain uses TRBV7-2 with TRBJ2-1; D might be TRBD2 (5 bases). From germline, CDR1 is SGHTA and CDR2 FQGNSA. The CDR3 extends over 12 amino acids. The ends were cut back, 5 bases at V and 10 bases at J, with 12 bases in the middle. In nucleotides, the CDR3 is TGTGCCAGCAGCCGATGGAGGCAGGAGCAGTTCTTC. Translation: CASSRWRQEQFF.